This T cell receptor (beta chain) derives from a study of Graves' ophthalmopathy and Graves' hyperthyroidism. Amplification targeted the TCR beta CDR3 regions, with RNA transcripts as the source material. Second-round multiplex PCR followed a first-round RT-PCR using HTBI primers. TCRdb processed the multiplex PCR reads anew with MiXCR; each CDR3 protein has one entry. The sample has approximately 640,000 distinct CDR3 sequences; about two fifths are singletons. The PBMCs originated from more than 8 ml of fresh peripheral blood. Germline loops: CDR1 KGHDR, CDR2 SFDVKD. CDR3 size: 16 residues. Trimming at V came to 5 bases and at J to 3 bases, leaving 8 bases not matched to a gene.

Sequencing was done on a sample of peripheral blood. The chain couples TRBV24-1 to TRBJ1-5; 8 positions agree with TRBD1. The TCR sequence derives from an adult man with Graves' ophthalmopathy. The CDR3 bases are TGTGCCACCAGTGCGGGGGCAGGGGGCCACAATCAGCCCCAGCATTTT. Protein product: CATSAGAGGHNQPQHF.